These 2 T cell receptor beta chains were sequenced from one sample in a study of blood T cell repertoires in COVID-19. Profiling relied on immunoSEQ multiplex PCR, and the TCRdb table lists in-frame clones only, not all of them. The data show 430,000 or so clones, 80% to 90% seen once. Sequenced input: peripheral blood. The receptors come from a man aged 18 to 35 with COVID-19, enrolled during active disease.

The genes are TRBV20-1 and TRBJ1-1; D possibly corresponds to TRBD1 (6 bases). CDR1 is DFQATT and CDR2 is SNEGSKA in the germline V gene (reference sequence). V lost 1 base, J lost 9 bases, and 6 bases lay in between. The CDR3 loop spans 10 amino acids. The CDR3: CSARGDKAFF. The CDR3 DNA reads TGCAGTGCTAGAGGGGACAAAGCTTTCTTT.

This clone was detected only once. The CDR3 loop reads CSVEGTGANTGELFF. The DNA for the CDR3 is TGCAGCGTTGAGGGTACAGGCGCGAACACCGGGGAGCTGTTTTTT. The chain has TRBV29-1 and TRBJ2-2; D might be TRBD1 (5 bases). In germline, CDR1 is SQVTM, CDR2 ANQGSEA. Trimming removed 3 bases from V and 0 bases from J, with 11 bases in between. This CDR3 region has 15 residues.